The clone carrying this TCR beta chain was counted between two and nine times. The antigen is not known. V dropped 2 bases and J dropped 2 bases, with 18 bases sitting between them. The CDR3 is 16 residues long. Germline CDR1 is SQVTM and CDR2 is ANQGSEA. These data belong to a study of T cells after yellow fever vaccination. Study conclusions and caveats: A limited proportion of clonotypes was detected within both the CD4 and CD8 compartments. Most clones from primary vaccination resurfaced after the booster (about 95% CD4, 75% to 90% CD8).

One entry per CDR3 protein results from TCRdb running MiXCR on the 5' RACE reads. Here the sample spans 500,000 to 650,000 distinct CDR3 sequences, roughly a sixth being singletons. This chain links TRBV29-1 with TRBJ1-2, with D unclear. The receptor was derived from a man between 18 and 35 years old who received the YFV17D yellow fever vaccine. The sequencing here drew on PBMCs, taken about 5 days after the first yellow fever vaccination. The CDR3 sequence is CSVELWGVLANYGYTF. CDR3 DNA: TGCAGCGTTGAATTGTGGGGAGTCTTGGCGAACTATGGCTACACCTTC.